This passage covers 4 T cell receptor beta chains from one sample sequenced in a study of monozygotic twins with inflammatory bowel disease. TCRdb reanalyzed the 5' RACE reads, giving one entry per CDR3 protein sequence and no DNA. The listing records about 450,000 distinct CDR3 sequences. Sequencing input: blood. All receptors derive from a human donor with ulcerative colitis or Crohn's disease, or a healthy co-twin of an affected twin (not recorded which).

The chain is built from TRBV7-2 and TRBJ2-5; lacking DNA, the TRBD1 call made by TCRdb goes unchecked. Germline loops: CDR1 SGHTA, CDR2 FQGNSA. This CDR3 region has 15 residues. The CDR3 spells CASSLSGTTQETQYF.

The chain combines TRBV5-1 with TRBJ1-1. Germline V gene data show CDR1 as SGHRS and CDR2 as YFSETQ. The CDR3 extends over 15 amino acids. The CDR3 region is CASSLAVIGNTEAFF.

The chain employs TRBV5-1 and TRBJ2-3; no DNA is available, so the TRBD2 call from TCRdb remains unchecked. CDR1 is SGHRS and CDR2 is YFSETQ in the germline V gene. This CDR3 spans 14 amino acids. The CDR3: CASSFSGLEDTQYF.

The chain joins TRBV21-1 to TRBJ2-1; the D call from TCRdb, TRBD2, cannot be confirmed without DNA. TRBV21-1 is assigned pseudogene status. The CDR3 is 14 residues long. The CDR3 region is CASSRALAENEQFF.